The 18 T cell receptor beta chains presented below share a single source sample, sequenced in a study of T cells after yellow fever vaccination. TCRdb re-called the 5' RACE reads with MiXCR, one entry per CDR3 protein. The data show some 320,000 distinct CDR3 sequences, around 4.5% seen once. This specimen consisted of PBMCs, obtained 15 days after the yellow fever booster vaccination. Every receptor here comes from a man younger than 35 who received the YFV17D yellow fever vaccine.

The rearrangement joins TRBV11-2 to TRBJ2-1; no firm D call. The CDR3 has 14 residues. Germline-derived CDR1 and CDR2 are SGHAT and FQNNGV. Between the trimmed V and J ends, which lost 4 bases and 9 bases, there was a span of 16 bases. CDR3 protein: CASSSSKGYGEQFF. DNA for the CDR3: TGTGCCAGCAGCTCTAGTAAGGGTTATGGTGAGCAGTTCTTC.

This clonotype has more than one count but fewer than ten. The rearrangement joins TRBV6-5 to TRBJ1-5, with TRBD1 as a possible D gene (5 bases). CDR3 length equals 13 residues. Germline CDR1 MNHEY, CDR2 SVGAGI. The germline V and J ends were trimmed by 5 bases and 6 bases, with 11 bases remaining between them. CDR3 DNA sequence: TGTGCCAGCAGTGCCTCAGGGTTTCAGCCCCAGCATTTT. Encoded protein: CASSASGFQPQHF.

This clonotype was detected many times. The V and J genes are TRBV7-8 and TRBJ2-1; D not resolved. The CDR3 consists of 14 residues. V was pared by 0 bases and J by 0 bases, with 3 bases between. Germline V lookup: CDR1 SGHVS, CDR2 FQNEAQ. The CDR3 is CASSLAGSYNEQFF. CDR3 in DNA: TGTGCCAGCAGCTTAGCAGGCTCCTACAATGAGCAGTTCTTC. Filled out from reference TRBV7-8 and TRBJ2-1, the complete variable domain reads GAGVSQSPRYKVAKRGQDVALRCDPISGHVSLFWYQQALGQGPEFLTYFQNEAQLDKSGLPSDRFFAERPEGSVSTLKIQRTQQEDSAVYLCASSLAGSYNEQFFGPGTRLTVL.

This clonotype came up many times. J is TRBJ1-1 and V is TRBV6-4, with D unclear. The germline CDR1 and CDR2 sequences are MRHNA and SNTAGT. This CDR3 comprises 13 residues. V was pared by 6 bases and J by 2 bases, with 10 bases between. CDR3 in amino acids: CASSARENTEAFF. Here the CDR3 DNA reads TGTGCCAGCAGCGCTCGGGAAAACACTGAAGCTTTCTTT.

This clonotype has ten or more counts. The V gene is TRBV7-9, the J gene TRBJ1-2; D gene ambiguous. The germline V and J ends were trimmed by 1 base and 2 bases, with 11 bases remaining between them. The germline V gene encodes CDR1 SEHNR and CDR2 FQNEAQ (reference sequence). The CDR3 totals 15 residues. CDR3 DNA: TGTGCCAGCAGCTTAGATGCCCTACGGAACTATGGCTACACCTTC. This codes for CASSLDALRNYGYTF. The full variable domain, with the rest looked up from reference TRBV7-9 and TRBJ1-2, is DTGVSQNPRHKITKRGQNVTFRCDPISEHNRLYWYRQTLGQGPEFLTYFQNEAQLEKSRLLSDRFSAERPKGSFSTLEIQRTEQGDSAMYLCASSLDALRNYGYTFGSGTRLTVV.

This clonotype was detected ten times or more. V usage is TRBV6-2 or TRBV6-3 and J usage is TRBJ2-1; D possibly corresponds to TRBD1 (6 bases). The CDR3 has 16 amino acids. V lost 4 bases and J 7 bases, leaving 20 bases between the germline ends. Germline assignment: CDR1 MNHEY and CDR2 SVGEGT. The CDR3 is CASSSPFGGSGNEQFF. The CDR3, as DNA: TGTGCCAGCAGTTCCCCATTTGGGGGCTCGGGAAATGAGCAGTTCTTC.

The rearrangement joins TRBV6-5 to TRBJ2-5, with D perhaps given as TRBD1 or TRBD2 (5 bases each). V dropped 3 bases and J dropped 1 base, with 9 bases sitting between them. The CDR3 covers 14 residues. Germline V gene lookup returns CDR1 MNHEY and CDR2 SVGAGI. The CDR3 DNA sequence: TGTGCCAGCAGTTATTCCGGGACCCAAGAGACCCAGTACTTC. It codes for CASSYSGTQETQYF.

This clonotype was recorded a few times. This chain uses TRBV4-1 with TRBJ1-1, with D possibly TRBD1 on 5 matching bases. The CDR3 is 18 amino acids. CDR1 is MGHRA, CDR2 YSYEKL, per germline. V shed 0 bases and J shed 0 bases, with 17 bases lying between them. As DNA, the CDR3 is TGCGCCAGCAGCCAAGATACAAGAAGGGGCGTTATGAACACTGAAGCTTTCTTT. This gives the protein CASSQDTRRGVMNTEAFF.

This clonotype has just a few counts. The CDR3, as DNA: TGTGCCAGCAGCTTGTACAGGGGCACTAGGCCCCAGCATTTT. This encodes CASSLYRGTRPQHF. The chain combines TRBV7-8 with TRBJ1-5, with 7 bases that match TRBD1. V lost 3 bases, J lost 9 bases, and 8 bases stayed unmatched. Germline loops: CDR1 SGHVS, CDR2 FQNEAQ. This CDR3 contains 14 residues.

This clonotype was seen more than once but under ten times. The V gene is TRBV6-1, the J gene TRBJ2-7; TRBD2 matches 10 bases. V lost 3 bases, J lost 3 bases, and 2 bases stayed unmatched. Germline V gives CDR1 MNHNS, CDR2 SASEGT. The CDR3 runs 14 residues. Written as DNA, the CDR3 is TGTGCCAGCAGTGACACTAGCGGGGACTACGAGCAGTACTTC. Translation: CASSDTSGDYEQYF.

This chain uses TRBV7-2 with TRBJ2-7; D is possibly TRBD2 (6 bases). The CDR3 extends over 15 amino acids. Looked up from germline, CDR1 is SGHTA and CDR2 is FQGNSA. V dropped 3 bases and J dropped 2 bases, with 14 bases sitting between them. The CDR3 bases are TGTGCCAGCAGCTTGGACGGGGGAAGTACCTACGAGCAGTACGTC. Its translation: CASSLDGGSTYEQYV.

The sample holds many counts of this clonotype. The chain carries TRBV5-1 and TRBJ2-1, with 7 bases that match TRBD1. CDR1 is SGHRS, CDR2 YFSETQ, per germline. The V segment lost 4 bases and the J segment 2 bases; nucleotides outside the gene matches: 6. This CDR3 is built from 15 residues. This CDR3 reads CASSTSDRTYNEQFF. CDR3 bases: TGCGCCAGCAGCACCTCGGACAGGACCTACAATGAGCAGTTCTTC.

This clonotype appeared many times. The chain recombines TRBV4-3 with TRBJ1-4; maybe TRBD1 (6 bases). V lost 3 bases and J 4 bases, leaving 15 bases between the germline ends. CDR3 length: 16 amino acids. CDR1 is LGHNA, CDR2 YSLEER, per germline. CDR3 sequence: CASSHSTEGHNEKLFF. The CDR3 DNA follows: TGCGCCAGCAGCCACTCGACAGAGGGACATAATGAAAAACTGTTTTTT.

Many counts were recorded for this clonotype. CDR3 DNA sequence: TGTGCCAGCAGCATAAATAACAATCAGCCCCAGCATTTT. Protein product: CASSINNNQPQHF. This chain joins TRBV7-3 and TRBJ1-5; no firm D call. With 5 bases removed from V and 3 bases from J, the gap between germline ends came to 8 bases. Germline-derived CDR1 and CDR2 are SGHTA and FQGTGA. This CDR3 is built from 13 residues.

This clonotype came up a few times. The rearrangement links TRBV3-1 to TRBJ2-3, with no clear D. The CDR3 runs 15 residues. Germline V gene lookup returns CDR1 LGHDT and CDR2 YNNKEL (reference sequence). V was clipped by 5 bases and J by 0 bases, with 12 bases between them. CDR3 coding DNA: TGTGCCAGCAGCGATCCCACGCTGAGCACAGATACGCAGTATTTT. This encodes CASSDPTLSTDTQYF.

The rearrangement joins TRBV29-1 to TRBJ1-5, with 8 positions matching TRBD1. CDR3 length: 18 amino acids. The V and J ends lost 3 bases and 1 base, in that order; junction bases with no gene match: 14. Germline CDR1 and CDR2: SQVTM and ANQGSEA. The CDR3 coding sequence is TGCAGCGTTGACAAAAGAAGGGACAGGCCAAAGAGCAATCAGCCCCAGCATTTT. Translated, it gives CSVDKRRDRPKSNQPQHF.

About this clonotype itself: This may be a read error: a much more frequent sequence differs by one nucleotide. The V gene is TRBV27, the J gene TRBJ1-1; D gene ambiguous. Trimming removed 5 bases at V and 1 base at J, with 14 bases between. CDR3 length: 15 amino acids. Germline V lookup: CDR1 MNHEY, CDR2 SMNVEV (reference sequence). For the CDR3, the DNA is TGTGCCAGCAGTCCCATTGGGATTCGGAACACTGAAGCTTTCTTT. Amino acid sequence: CASSPIGIRNTEAFF.

Ten or more counts support this clonotype. The chain joins TRBV5-6 to TRBJ2-1, with 7 bases fitting TRBD1. J was trimmed by 0 bases and V by 2 bases; bases with no gene match: 5. CDR3 length: 16 amino acids. CDR1 SGHDT and CDR2 YYEEEE come from the germline V gene. The CDR3, as DNA: TGTGCCAGCAGCTTAGGGACAGTTAGCTCCTACAATGAGCAGTTCTTC. Its protein is CASSLGTVSSYNEQFF.